The TCR beta chain described here comes from a study of siplizumab effects on memory and regulatory T cells. Study-level points and caveats: Memory T cells appeared less diverse than naive cells, which seemed to contribute substantially to alloresponse. With siplizumab, mappable alloreactive CD4+ clones averaged around 70% Treg-derived, versus less than 30% in controls.

As to this clone: Its antigen is unidentified.

The assay looked at around 100,000 TCR templates in each sample. Using immunoSEQ multiplex PCR, the repertoire was profiled, and TCRdb retains in-frame clones only, with some absent. The data show 90,000 to 140,000 clones, about 93% seen once. The CDR3 consists of 15 residues. Per the germline V gene, CDR1 is SGHNT and CDR2 is YYREEE (reference sequence). V lost 3 bases to trimming and J lost 6 bases; unmatched junction nucleotides: 8. Sequenced input: CD4+ T cells sorted from blood. The source of this sequence is a human donor in good health. The rearrangement links TRBV5-4 to TRBJ2-1, with 8 bases identical to TRBD2. The CDR3 here is CASSSLREASNEQFF. The CDR3 DNA reads as TGTGCCAGCAGCTCTTTGCGGGAGGCGAGCAATGAGCAGTTCTTC.